Shown below are 8 T cell receptor beta chains from a single sample sequenced in a study of Ad26.COV2.S vaccination and SARS-CoV-2 variants (TCRdb year 2021). Taken with the paper, the label for treatment or condition translates to: some 19 received Ad26.COV2.S at low or high dose, single or two shots; 5 received placebo; per-sample allocation not given. For vaccine and placebo recipients, the sequenced repertoires came from samples collected on day 63 after the first injection. The library was built by means of the immunoSEQ multiplex PCR assay. Held by TCRdb, this immuneACCESS table contains in-frame sequences only and omits some clones. Under half of the omission traces to an unresolved V gene where checked; the cause of the rest is unknown. The sample has around 300,000 clones on record, roughly nine tenths of them singletons. The top ten clones comprise approximately 5.8% of the sample. This specimen was peripheral blood, taken in a trial of Ad26.COV2.S vaccine versus placebo. The receptors were sampled from a person aged 18-60 years who received the Ad26.COV2.S COVID-19 vaccine or a placebo.

The rearrangement uses TRBV15 and TRBJ2-1; the D gene could be TRBD1 or TRBD2 (5 bases each). Germline V lookup: CDR1 LNHNV, CDR2 YYDKDF (reference sequence). V lost 7 bases and J lost 7, with 20 bases in between. The CDR3 is 15 amino acids. CDR3 protein: CATTQGDYSVNEQFF. The CDR3 DNA is TGTGCCACCACCCAGGGCGACTACTCGGTAAATGAGCAGTTCTTC.

In this sample, this clone turned up once. The chain has TRBV11-1 and TRBJ1-2; 8 bases map to TRBD1. J was trimmed by 4 bases and V by 3 bases; bases with no gene match: 7. This CDR3 has 15 amino acids. In germline, CDR1 is SGHAT, CDR2 FQDESV (reference sequence). The CDR3 loop is CASSFRTGSVYGYTF. CDR3 nucleotides: TGTGCCAGCAGCTTCAGGACAGGGTCCGTCTATGGCTACACCTTC.

The V gene is TRBV7-7, the J gene TRBJ2-1; 10 bases agree with TRBD2. This CDR3 region has 15 residues. Germline V CDR1 and CDR2: SSHAT, FNYEAQ (reference sequence). V was clipped by 4 bases and J by 4 bases; unmatched bases: 4. CDR3 in amino acids: CASSSLAGEYNEQFF. In DNA form, the CDR3 reads TGTGCCAGCAGCTCCCTAGCGGGGGAGTACAATGAGCAGTTCTTC. The variable domain in full, with the rest retrieved from reference TRBV7-7 and TRBJ2-1, is GAGVSQSPRYKVTKRGQDVTLRCDPISSHATLYWYQQALGQGPEFLTYFNYEAQPDKSGLPSDRFSAERPEGSISTLTIQRTEQRDSAMYRCASSSLAGEYNEQFFGPGTRLTVL.

V is TRBV7-9 and J is TRBJ2-7; D is ambiguous. In germline, CDR1 is SEHNR, CDR2 FQNEAQ (reference sequence). The germline V and J ends were trimmed by 1 base and 0 bases, with 7 bases remaining between them. The CDR3 has 14 residues. The CDR3 loop is CASSLERISYEQYF. CDR3 DNA: TGTGCCAGCAGCTTAGAACGGATCTCCTACGAGCAGTACTTC.

The gene calls are TRBV2 and TRBJ1-1; no clear D. Per germline, CDR1 SNHLY and CDR2 FYNNEI. V gave up 11 bases and J gave up 1 base, with 17 bases separating them. The CDR3 runs 14 residues. The CDR3 here is CACMAGSANTEAFF. The CDR3 DNA follows: TGTGCCTGTATGGCCGGGTCGGCGAACACTGAAGCTTTCTTT.

This rearrangement joins TRBV6-5 to TRBJ1-4, with TRBD1 as a possible D gene (6 bases). The CDR3 totals 15 residues. With 5 bases removed from V and 4 bases from J, the gap between germline ends came to 14 bases. The V gene's germline CDR1 is MNHEY and CDR2 SVGAGI. CDR3 in amino acids: CASSPRTAINEKLFF. The DNA of the CDR3 is TGTGCCAGCAGTCCCCGGACAGCAATTAATGAAAAACTGTTTTTT.

This chain connects TRBV5-4 to TRBJ2-7; D may be TRBD2 (5 bases). Germline V gene sequence: CDR1 SGHNT, CDR2 YYREEE (reference sequence). V was shortened by 0 bases and J by 2 bases, with 12 bases between the two germline ends. The CDR3 consists of 15 residues. In nucleotides, the CDR3 is TGTGCCAGCAGCTTGGATTCAACGGGAACCTACGAGCAGTACGTC. It encodes CASSLDSTGTYEQYV.

This chain connects TRBV10-3 to TRBJ1-5; no firm D call. V was pared by 2 bases and J by 3 bases, with 11 bases between. Germline V gene lookup returns CDR1 ENHRY and CDR2 SYGVKD. The CDR3 length is 15 residues. CDR3 protein: CAISEDGRYNQPQHF. As DNA, the CDR3 is TGTGCCATCAGTGAGGACGGTAGATACAATCAGCCCCAGCATTTT.